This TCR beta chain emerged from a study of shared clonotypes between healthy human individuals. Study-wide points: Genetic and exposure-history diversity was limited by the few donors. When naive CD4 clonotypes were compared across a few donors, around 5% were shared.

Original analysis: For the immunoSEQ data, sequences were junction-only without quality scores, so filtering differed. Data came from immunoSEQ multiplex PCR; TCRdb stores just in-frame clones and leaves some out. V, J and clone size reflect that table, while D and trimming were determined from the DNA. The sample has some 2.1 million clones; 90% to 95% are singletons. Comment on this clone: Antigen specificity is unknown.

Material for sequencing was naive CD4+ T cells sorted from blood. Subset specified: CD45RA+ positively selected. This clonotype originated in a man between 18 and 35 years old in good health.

The CDR3 region has the DNA TGTGCCAGTAGTAATACGTGGGTCGGCACAGATACGCAGTATTTT. Translation: CASSNTWVGTDTQYF. The chain uses TRBV19 and TRBJ2-3; D unresolved. Trimming cost V 4 bases and J 1 base, with 12 bases left between them. Germline V lookup: CDR1 LNHDA, CDR2 SQIVND (reference sequence). This CDR3 spans 15 amino acids.